Here is one T cell receptor (beta chain) with its context. This CDR3 is 11 amino acids long. Germline V gene sequence: CDR1 MDHEN, CDR2 SYDVKM. V lost 6 bases, J lost 5 bases, and 7 bases lay in between. The data belong to a study of blood T cell repertoires in COVID-19. The wider study: Both acute and convalescent COVID-19 samples were obtained from the United States, Italy and Spain.

Using immunoSEQ multiplex PCR, the repertoire was profiled, and TCRdb retains in-frame clones only, with some absent. The repertoire holds about 75,000 clones, about 74% seen once, with roughly 2.6% in the top ten. The rearrangement links TRBV28 to TRBJ2-5; D gene unclear. This clonotype was sampled from a human donor with acute or convalescent COVID-19. The donor label of this sample is uncertain. The specimen was peripheral blood. The DNA for the CDR3 is TGTGCCAGCAGCTCTGAGGAGACCCAGTACTTC. Translated, it gives CASSSEETQYF. Drawing the rest from reference TRBV28 and TRBJ2-5, the complete variable domain is DVKVTQSSRYLVKRTGEKVFLECVQDMDHENMFWYRQDPGLGLRLIYFSYDVKMKEKGDIPEGYSVSREKKERFSLILESASTNQTSMYLCASSSEETQYFGPGTRLLVL.